These 5 T cell receptor beta chains were sequenced from one sample in a study of control samples from healthy donors and cancer patients. Libraries were prepared by immunoSEQ multiplex PCR; TCRdb keeps only in-frame clonotypes and omits some of them. The table records about 86,000 clones, 85% to 95% of them present only once. The sample consisted of blood. The receptors here all came from a woman aged 25 to 39 in good health.

The table lists this clone with a count of one. V usage is TRBV19 and J usage is TRBJ1-5, with D maybe TRBD1 (5 bases). Germline lookup yields CDR1 LNHDA and CDR2 SQIVND (reference sequence). V lost 8 bases and J 6 bases, leaving 17 bases between the germline ends. This CDR3 contains 14 residues. The CDR3 loop reads CASRPGLSSQPQHF. The CDR3 DNA is TGTGCCAGTCGGCCGGGACTCTCAAGTCAGCCCCAGCATTTT.

The gene calls are TRBV21-1 and TRBJ2-7; the listed D gene, TRBD2, was not tested against the DNA. TRBV21-1 is classified as a pseudogene. The length of the CDR3 is 14 residues. The chain's CDR3 is CASPWTPTSYEQYF. CDR3 DNA: TGTGCCAGCCCCTGGACTCCTACTTCCTACGAGCAGTACTTC.

The rearrangement links TRBV28 to TRBJ2-5; TRBD2 agrees at 7 bases. Trimming cost V 7 bases and J 3 bases; bases outside gene matches: 8. Per the germline V gene, CDR1 is MDHEN and CDR2 is SYDVKM. The CDR3 length is 14 residues. The CDR3: CASNNWGGEETQYF. CDR3 in DNA: TGTGCCAGCAACAACTGGGGGGGAGAAGAGACCCAGTACTTC.

The chain combines TRBV6-4 with TRBJ2-2; D possibly corresponds to TRBD1 (6 bases). V was clipped by 0 bases and J by 0 bases, with 11 bases between them. Germline CDR1 reads MRHNA; CDR2 reads SNTAGT. The CDR3 loop spans 17 amino acids. The CDR3 DNA reads as TGTGCCAGCAGTGACTCGTACAGGGCGGCGAACACCGGGGAGCTGTTTTTT. Protein sequence: CASSDSYRAANTGELFF.

This clone was counted a single time. The chain recombines TRBV6-5 with TRBJ1-6; D not resolved. The CDR3 extends over 14 amino acids. V lost 5 bases and J lost 12, with 17 bases in between. Germline V gene data show CDR1 as MNHEY and CDR2 as SVGAGI. The CDR3 coding sequence is TGTGCCAGCAGTATCCCTACGGCACGAGGACCCCTCCACTTT. Residues: CASSIPTARGPLHF.